The 13 T cell receptor beta chains below were found in one sample sequenced in a study of spatial heterogeneity in lung cancer. TCRdb ran MiXCR on the 5' RACE reads and lists one entry per CDR3 protein. Of some 78,000 distinct CDR3 sequences in the sample, about 7.8% were seen once. The time point denotes: sample taken at primary tumor resection. The specimen was PBMCs, collected at surgery. The receptors stem from a male donor with early-stage non-small cell lung cancer.

This clonotype was found many times. The chain joins TRBV5-5 to TRBJ2-1; 7 nucleotides align to TRBD2. CDR1 is SGHKS, CDR2 YYEKEE, per germline (reference sequence). The CDR3 is made up of 15 amino acids. The V segment lost 0 bases and the J segment 9 bases; nucleotides outside the gene matches: 9. CDR3 protein: CASSLEGSGLGEQFF. The DNA for the CDR3 is TGTGCCAGCAGCTTGGAAGGGTCCGGACTAGGTGAGCAGTTCTTC.

The table lists this clonotype with a few counts. The V gene is TRBV29-1, the J gene TRBJ1-6; the match to TRBD1 covers 9 bases. J lost 9 bases, V lost 4 bases, and 7 bases had no gene match. The CDR3 extends over 14 amino acids. Germline loops: CDR1 SQVTM, CDR2 ANQGSEA. The DNA of the CDR3 is TGCAGCGTTGGGGACAGGGTTAATGGTTCACCCCTCCACTTT. Translating it yields CSVGDRVNGSPLHF.

This clonotype was seen a few times. V and J are TRBV19 and TRBJ2-2, with D hard to call. CDR3 size: 16 residues. V was cut by 6 bases and J by 0 bases, with 14 bases left in between. Germline loops: CDR1 LNHDA, CDR2 SQIVND (reference sequence). For the CDR3, the DNA is TGTGCCAGTAGCCCCCTGAGGAGTACGAACACCGGGGAGCTGTTTTTT. Translation gives CASSPLRSTNTGELFF.

This clonotype was seen repeatedly, ten times or more. The chain has TRBV4-3 and TRBJ1-3; D is unclear. Between the trimmed V and J ends, which lost 4 bases and 1 base, there was a span of 11 bases. Looked up from germline, CDR1 is LGHNA and CDR2 is YSLEER. There are 15 residues in the CDR3. CDR3 region: CASSRALGSGNTIYF. DNA of the CDR3: TGCGCCAGCAGCCGGGCTCTCGGGTCTGGAAACACCATATATTTT.

This clonotype was detected ten times or more. This chain joins TRBV29-1 and TRBJ1-1; 7 bases align to TRBD1. The V gene end was trimmed by 7 bases and the J gene end by 1 base; junction bases not matched to a gene: 3. Per germline, CDR1 SQVTM and CDR2 ANQGSEA. The CDR3 contains 12 residues. CDR3 bases: TGCAGCGCCGGGACAGCGAACACTGAAGCTTTCTTT. Protein sequence: CSAGTANTEAFF. The full variable domain, its missing parts supplied by reference TRBV29-1 and TRBJ1-1, is SAVISQKPSRDICQRGTSLTIQCQVDSQVTMMFWYRQQPGQSLTLIATANQGSEATYESGFVIDKFPISRPNLTFSTLTVSNMSPEDSSIYLCSAGTANTEAFFGQGTRLTVV.

This CDR3 is CASSPSSRQGENIQYF. Written as DNA, the CDR3 is TGTGCCAGCAGTCCTTCCTCACGACAGGGGGAAAACATTCAGTACTTC. This chain links TRBV6-5 with TRBJ2-4; TRBD1 matches 9 bases. There are 16 residues in the CDR3. CDR1 is MNHEY and CDR2 is SVGAGI in the germline V gene. Trimming cost V 5 bases and J 5 bases; bases outside gene matches: 10.

There are a few counts of this clonotype. The chain is built from TRBV19 and TRBJ2-1; D uncertain. V lost 2 bases to trimming and J lost 5 bases, with 10 bases between them. The CDR3 length is 14 residues. Germline lookup yields CDR1 LNHDA and CDR2 SQIVND (reference sequence). CDR3 sequence reads: CASSILSSDNEQFF. The CDR3, as DNA: TGTGCCAGTAGTATATTAAGCAGTGACAATGAGCAGTTCTTC.

This clonotype was detected only a few times. The rearrangement uses TRBV19 and TRBJ1-4, with D perhaps TRBD1 (5 bases). The V end was cut by 1 base, the J end by 0 bases, with 6 bases between. There are 15 residues in the CDR3. Germline V gene sequence: CDR1 LNHDA, CDR2 SQIVND (reference sequence). The CDR3 nucleotides read TGTGCCAGTAGTATAGGGGGGACAACTAATGAAAAACTGTTTTTT. Residues: CASSIGGTTNEKLFF.

This clonotype came up many times. This chain connects TRBV29-1 to TRBJ1-2, with 10 bases matching TRBD1. Germline-derived CDR1 and CDR2 are SQVTM and ANQGSEA. With V trimmed by 7 bases and J by 6 bases, 8 bases remained unmatched. The CDR3 contains 13 residues. The CDR3, as DNA: TGCAGCGCGAAAAGACAGGGGGCGAATGGCTACACCTTC. Its protein product is CSAKRQGANGYTF.

The gene calls are TRBV2 and TRBJ2-3; D may be TRBD2 (6 bases). CDR1 is SNHLY and CDR2 is FYNNEI in the germline V gene. This CDR3 is built from 16 residues. Trimming stripped 4 bases from V and 0 bases from J, with 14 bases between. The CDR3 loop reads CASSVSRDSSTDTQYF. CDR3 DNA: TGTGCCAGCAGTGTATCGAGGGACTCTAGCACAGATACGCAGTATTTT.

This clonotype was detected a few times. The chain has TRBV20-1 and TRBJ2-3, with TRBD2 identical over 9 bases. Losses at the gene ends were 1 base for V and 3 bases for J; bases not matched to a gene: 2. The CDR3 contains 14 residues. Germline V lookup: CDR1 DFQATT, CDR2 SNEGSKA (reference sequence). The CDR3 region is CSARVGLATDTQYF. In DNA form, the CDR3 reads TGCAGTGCTAGAGTAGGACTAGCGACAGATACGCAGTATTTT.

This clonotype has ten or more counts. This chain connects TRBV7-9 to TRBJ1-1; D uncertain. The V gene lost 4 bases and the J gene lost 7 bases, with 10 bases spanning the gap. In germline, CDR1 is SEHNR, CDR2 FQNEAQ (reference sequence). There are 12 residues in the CDR3. The CDR3 DNA reads TGTGCCAGCAGCTGGGTCCAAATTGAAGCTTTCTTT. Translation: CASSWVQIEAFF. Supplemented by reference TRBV7-9 and TRBJ1-1, the full variable domain reads DTGVSQNPRHKITKRGQNVTFRCDPISEHNRLYWYRQTLGQGPEFLTYFQNEAQLEKSRLLSDRFSAERPKGSFSTLEIQRTEQGDSAMYLCASSWVQIEAFFGQGTRLTVV.

This clonotype was seen more than once but under ten times. This chain links TRBV6-2 or TRBV6-3 with TRBJ1-3; tentative D call: TRBD1 (5 bases). This CDR3 is 20 amino acids long. V was trimmed by 0 bases and J by 0 bases, leaving 21 bases between them. Germline CDR1 reads MNHEY; CDR2 reads SVGEGT. CDR3 sequence reads: CASSYSTGQGLSSSGNTIYF. The DNA for the CDR3 is TGTGCCAGCAGTTACTCGACCGGACAAGGCCTCTCAAGCTCTGGAAACACCATATATTTT.